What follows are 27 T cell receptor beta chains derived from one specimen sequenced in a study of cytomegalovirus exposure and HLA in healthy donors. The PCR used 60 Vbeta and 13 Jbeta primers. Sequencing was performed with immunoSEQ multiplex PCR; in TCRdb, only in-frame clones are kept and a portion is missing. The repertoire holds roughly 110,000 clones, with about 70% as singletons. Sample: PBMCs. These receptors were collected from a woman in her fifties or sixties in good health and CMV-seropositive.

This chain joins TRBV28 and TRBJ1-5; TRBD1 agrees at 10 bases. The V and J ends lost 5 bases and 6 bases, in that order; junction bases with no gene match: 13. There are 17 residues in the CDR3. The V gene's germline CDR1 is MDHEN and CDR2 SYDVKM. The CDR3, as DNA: TGTGCCAGCAGTCCCTCGGGACAGGGGAAGTTCGGTCAGCCCCAGCATTTT. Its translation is CASSPSGQGKFGQPQHF.

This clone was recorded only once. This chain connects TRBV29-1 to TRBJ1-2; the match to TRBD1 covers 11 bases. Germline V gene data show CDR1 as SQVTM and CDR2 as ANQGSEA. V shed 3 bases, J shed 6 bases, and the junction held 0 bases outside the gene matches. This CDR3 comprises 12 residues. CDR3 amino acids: CSVEGQGDGYTF. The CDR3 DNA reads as TGCAGCGTTGAGGGACAGGGGGATGGCTACACCTTC.

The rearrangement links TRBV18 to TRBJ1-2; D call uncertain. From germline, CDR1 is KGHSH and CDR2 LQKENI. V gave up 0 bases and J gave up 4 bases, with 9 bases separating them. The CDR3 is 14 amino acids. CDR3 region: CASSPPWGGYGYTF. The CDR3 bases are TGTGCCAGCTCACCACCCTGGGGAGGCTATGGCTACACCTTC.

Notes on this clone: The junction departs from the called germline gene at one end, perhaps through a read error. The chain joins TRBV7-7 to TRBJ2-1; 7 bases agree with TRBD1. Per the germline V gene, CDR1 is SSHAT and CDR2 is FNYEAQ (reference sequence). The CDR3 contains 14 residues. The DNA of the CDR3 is TGTGCTAGCAGCTTAATGACAGGGTCCGATGAGCAGTTCTTC. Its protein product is CASSLMTGSDEQFF.

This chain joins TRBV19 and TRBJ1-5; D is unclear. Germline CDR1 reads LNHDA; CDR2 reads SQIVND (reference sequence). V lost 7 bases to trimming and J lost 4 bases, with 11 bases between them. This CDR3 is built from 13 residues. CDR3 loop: CASKGQVNQPQHF. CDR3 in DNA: TGTGCCAGTAAAGGCCAGGTGAATCAGCCCCAGCATTTT. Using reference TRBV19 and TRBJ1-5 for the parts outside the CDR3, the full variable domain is DGGITQSPKYLFRKEGQNVTLSCEQNLNHDAMYWYRQDPGQGLRLIYYSQIVNDFQKGDIAEGYSVSREKKESFPLTVTSAQKNPTAFYLCASKGQVNQPQHFGDGTRLSIL.

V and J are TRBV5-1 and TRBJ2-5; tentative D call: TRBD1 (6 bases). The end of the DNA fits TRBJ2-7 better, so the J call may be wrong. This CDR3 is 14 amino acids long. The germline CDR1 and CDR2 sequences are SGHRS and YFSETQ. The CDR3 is CASSLEQGTGEQYF. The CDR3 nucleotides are TGCGCCAGCAGCTTGGAACAGGGTACAGGCGAGCAGTACTTC.

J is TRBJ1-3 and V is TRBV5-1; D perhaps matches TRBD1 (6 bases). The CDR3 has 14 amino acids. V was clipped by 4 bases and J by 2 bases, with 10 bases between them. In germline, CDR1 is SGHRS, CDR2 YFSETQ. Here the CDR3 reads CASSPDSPGNTIYF. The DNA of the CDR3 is TGCGCCAGCAGCCCGGACAGCCCTGGAAACACCATATATTTT. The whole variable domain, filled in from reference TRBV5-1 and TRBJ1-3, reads KAGVTQTPRYLIKTRGQQVTLSCSPISGHRSVSWYQQTPGQGLQFLFEYFSETQRNKGNFPGRFSGRQFSNSRSEMNVSTLELGDSALYLCASSPDSPGNTIYFGEGSWLTVV.

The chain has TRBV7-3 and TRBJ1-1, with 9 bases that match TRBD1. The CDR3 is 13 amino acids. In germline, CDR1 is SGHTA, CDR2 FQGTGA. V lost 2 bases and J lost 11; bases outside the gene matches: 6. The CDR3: CASSLGTGNRAFF. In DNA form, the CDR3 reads TGTGCCAGCAGCTTAGGGACAGGGAACAGGGCTTTCTTT.

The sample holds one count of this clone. The CDR3 nucleotides read TGCGCCAGCAGCTTGGGCCAGGGGGCCAACTATGGCTACACCTTC. Its protein product is CASSLGQGANYGYTF. The chain recombines TRBV5-1 with TRBJ1-2, with 8 bases that match TRBD1. This CDR3 is 15 amino acids long. V lost 0 bases, J lost 2 bases, and 3 bases stayed unmatched. CDR1 and CDR2 from the germline V gene are SGHRS and YFSETQ. Drawing the rest from reference TRBV5-1 and TRBJ1-2, the complete variable domain is KAGVTQTPRYLIKTRGQQVTLSCSPISGHRSVSWYQQTPGQGLQFLFEYFSETQRNKGNFPGRFSGRQFSNSRSEMNVSTLELGDSALYLCASSLGQGANYGYTFGSGTRLTVV.

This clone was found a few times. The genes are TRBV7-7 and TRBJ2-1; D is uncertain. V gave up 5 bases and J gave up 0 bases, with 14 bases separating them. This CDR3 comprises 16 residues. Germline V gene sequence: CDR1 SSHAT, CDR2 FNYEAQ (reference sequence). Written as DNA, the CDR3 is TGTGCCAGCAGCGCAAACGTCCCTAGCTCCTACAATGAGCAGTTCTTC. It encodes CASSANVPSSYNEQFF.

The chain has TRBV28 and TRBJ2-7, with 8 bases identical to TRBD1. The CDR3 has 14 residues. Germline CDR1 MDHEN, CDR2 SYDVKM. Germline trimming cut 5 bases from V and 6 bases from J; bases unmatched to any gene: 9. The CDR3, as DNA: TGTGCCAGCAGTCCGCGTCGGACAGGGATCGAGCAGTACTTC. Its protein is CASSPRRTGIEQYF.

Here the CDR3 reads CASSLGPYPRISQRKLFF. In DNA form, the CDR3 reads TGCGCCAGCAGCTTGGGCCCGTACCCACGCATCTCGCAGCGAAAACTGTTTTTT. The chain recombines TRBV5-1 with TRBJ1-4; D is unresolved. The CDR3 has 18 residues. Germline V CDR1 and CDR2: SGHRS, YFSETQ. V was clipped by 0 bases and J by 10 bases, with 25 bases between them.

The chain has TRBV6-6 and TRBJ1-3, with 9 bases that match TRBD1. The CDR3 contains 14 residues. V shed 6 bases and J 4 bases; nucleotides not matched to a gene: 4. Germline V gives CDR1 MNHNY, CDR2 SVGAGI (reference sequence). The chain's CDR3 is CASRQGATGNTIYF. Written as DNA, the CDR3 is TGTGCCAGCAGACAGGGGGCAACAGGAAACACCATATATTTT.

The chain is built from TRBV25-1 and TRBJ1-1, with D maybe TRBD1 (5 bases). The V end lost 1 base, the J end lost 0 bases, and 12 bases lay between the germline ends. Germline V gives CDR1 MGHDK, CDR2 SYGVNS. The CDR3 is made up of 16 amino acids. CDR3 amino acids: CASSELDSWVNTEAFF. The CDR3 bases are TGTGCCAGCAGTGAATTAGACAGTTGGGTGAACACTGAAGCTTTCTTT.

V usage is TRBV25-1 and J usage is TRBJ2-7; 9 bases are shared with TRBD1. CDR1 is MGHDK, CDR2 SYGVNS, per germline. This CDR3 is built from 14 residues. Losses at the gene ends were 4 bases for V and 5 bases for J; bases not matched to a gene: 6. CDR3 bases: TGTGCCAGCAGTGGGGGACAGGGACGCGACGAGCAGTACTTC. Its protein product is CASSGGQGRDEQYF.

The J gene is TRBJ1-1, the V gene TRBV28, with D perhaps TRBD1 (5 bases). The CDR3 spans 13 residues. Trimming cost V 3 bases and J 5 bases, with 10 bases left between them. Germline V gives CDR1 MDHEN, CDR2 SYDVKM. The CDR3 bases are TGTGCCAGCAGTTTTCAGGGTCCGACTGAAGCTTTCTTT. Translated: CASSFQGPTEAFF.

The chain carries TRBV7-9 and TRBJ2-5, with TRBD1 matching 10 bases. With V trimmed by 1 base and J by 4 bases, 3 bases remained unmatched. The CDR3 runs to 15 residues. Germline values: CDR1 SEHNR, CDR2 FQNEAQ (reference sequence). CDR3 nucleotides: TGTGCCAGCAGCTTAGTAGACAGGGGGCGAGAGACCCAGTACTTC. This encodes CASSLVDRGRETQYF.

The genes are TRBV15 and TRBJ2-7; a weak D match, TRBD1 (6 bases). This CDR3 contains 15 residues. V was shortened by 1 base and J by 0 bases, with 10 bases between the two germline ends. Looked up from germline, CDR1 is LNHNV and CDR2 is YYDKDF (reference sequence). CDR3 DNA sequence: TGTGCCACCAGCAGAGTCCGGGACATCTCCTACGAGCAGTACTTC. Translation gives CATSRVRDISYEQYF.

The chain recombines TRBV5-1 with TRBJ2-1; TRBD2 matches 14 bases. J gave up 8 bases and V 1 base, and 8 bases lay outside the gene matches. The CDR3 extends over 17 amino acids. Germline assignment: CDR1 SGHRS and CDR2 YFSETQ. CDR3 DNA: TGCGCCAGCAGCTTGCCTCTGACTAGCGGGGGGGTCGATGAGCAGTTCTTC. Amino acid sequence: CASSLPLTSGGVDEQFF.

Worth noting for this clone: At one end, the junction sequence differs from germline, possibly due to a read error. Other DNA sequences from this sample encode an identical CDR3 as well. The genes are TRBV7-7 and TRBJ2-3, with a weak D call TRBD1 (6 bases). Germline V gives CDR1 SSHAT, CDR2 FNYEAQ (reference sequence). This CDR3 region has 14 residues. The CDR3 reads CASSLGRGTDTQYF. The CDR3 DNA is TGTGCTAGCAGCTTAGGCAGGGGTACGGATACGCAGTATTTT.

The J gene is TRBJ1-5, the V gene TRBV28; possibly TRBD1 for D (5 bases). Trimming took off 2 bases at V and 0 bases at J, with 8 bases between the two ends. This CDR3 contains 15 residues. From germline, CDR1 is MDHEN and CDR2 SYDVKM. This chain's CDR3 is CASSLTGTSNQPQHF. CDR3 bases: TGTGCCAGCAGTTTAACAGGTACTAGCAATCAGCCCCAGCATTTT.

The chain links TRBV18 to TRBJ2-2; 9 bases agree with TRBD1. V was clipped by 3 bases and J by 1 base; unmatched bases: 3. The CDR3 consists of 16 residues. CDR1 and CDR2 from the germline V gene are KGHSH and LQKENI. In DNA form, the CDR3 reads TGTGCCAGCTCACCGCTGGACAGGGGGAACACCGGGGAGCTGTTTTTT. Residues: CASSPLDRGNTGELFF.

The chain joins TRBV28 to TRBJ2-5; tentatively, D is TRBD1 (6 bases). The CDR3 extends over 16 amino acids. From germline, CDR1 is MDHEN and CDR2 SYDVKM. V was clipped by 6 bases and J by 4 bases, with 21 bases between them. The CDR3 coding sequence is TGTGCCAGCAGCCGGGGATCCAACAGGGTGGGAGAGACCCAGTACTTC. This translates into CASSRGSNRVGETQYF.

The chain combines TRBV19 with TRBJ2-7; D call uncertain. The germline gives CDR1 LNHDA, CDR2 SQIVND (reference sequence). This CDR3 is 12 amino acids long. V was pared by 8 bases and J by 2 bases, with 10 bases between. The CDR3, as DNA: TGTGCCAGTGGCATACGTCCCTACGAGCAGTACTTC. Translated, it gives CASGIRPYEQYF.

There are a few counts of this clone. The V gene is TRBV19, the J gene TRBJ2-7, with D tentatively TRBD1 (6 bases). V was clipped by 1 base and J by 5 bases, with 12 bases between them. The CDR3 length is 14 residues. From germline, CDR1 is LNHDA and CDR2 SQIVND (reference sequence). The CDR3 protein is CASSIAAGANEQYF. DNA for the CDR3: TGTGCCAGTAGTATAGCCGCAGGGGCCAACGAGCAGTACTTC. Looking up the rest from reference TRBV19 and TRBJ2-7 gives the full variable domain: DGGITQSPKYLFRKEGQNVTLSCEQNLNHDAMYWYRQDPGQGLRLIYYSQIVNDFQKGDIAEGYSVSREKKESFPLTVTSAQKNPTAFYLCASSIAAGANEQYFGPGTRLTVT.

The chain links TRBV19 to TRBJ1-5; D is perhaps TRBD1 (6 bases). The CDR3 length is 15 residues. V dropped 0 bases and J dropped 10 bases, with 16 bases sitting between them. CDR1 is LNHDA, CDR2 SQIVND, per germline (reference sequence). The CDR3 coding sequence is TGTGCCAGTAGTATAGAAGGAACAGGGAGTAGACCCCAGCATTTT. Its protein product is CASSIEGTGSRPQHF.

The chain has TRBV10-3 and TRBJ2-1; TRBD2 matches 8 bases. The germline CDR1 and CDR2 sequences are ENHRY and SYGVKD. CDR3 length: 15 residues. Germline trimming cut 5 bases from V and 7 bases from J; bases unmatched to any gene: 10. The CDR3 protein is CAISPGGPSANEQFF. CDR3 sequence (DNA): TGTGCCATCAGTCCGGGGGGGCCGAGTGCGAATGAGCAGTTCTTC.